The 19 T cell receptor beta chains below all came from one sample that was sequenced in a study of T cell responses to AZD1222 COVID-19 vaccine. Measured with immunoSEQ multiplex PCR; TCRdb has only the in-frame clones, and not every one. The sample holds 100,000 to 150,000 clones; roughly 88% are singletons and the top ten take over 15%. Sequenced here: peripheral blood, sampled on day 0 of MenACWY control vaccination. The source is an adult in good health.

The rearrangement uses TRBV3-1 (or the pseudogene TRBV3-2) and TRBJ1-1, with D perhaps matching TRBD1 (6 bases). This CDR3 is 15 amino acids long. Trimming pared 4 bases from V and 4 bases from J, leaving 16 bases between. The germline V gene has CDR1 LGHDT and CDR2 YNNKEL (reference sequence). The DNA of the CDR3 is TGTGCCAGCAGCCTACGAATTCAGGGGTCCACTGAAGCTTTCTTT. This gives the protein CASSLRIQGSTEAFF.

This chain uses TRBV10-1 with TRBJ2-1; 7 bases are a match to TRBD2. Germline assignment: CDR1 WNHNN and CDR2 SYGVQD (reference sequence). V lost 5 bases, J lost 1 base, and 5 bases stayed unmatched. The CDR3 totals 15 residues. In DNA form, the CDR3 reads TGCGCCAGCAGTCCACTAGCGTCATCCTACAATGAGCAGTTCTTC. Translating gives CASSPLASSYNEQFF.

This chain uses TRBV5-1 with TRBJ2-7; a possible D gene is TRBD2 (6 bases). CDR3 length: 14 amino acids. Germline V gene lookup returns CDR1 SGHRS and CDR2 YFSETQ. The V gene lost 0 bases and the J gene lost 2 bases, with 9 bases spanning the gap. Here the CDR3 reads CASSLAGVTYEQYF. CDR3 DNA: TGCGCCAGCAGCTTGGCGGGGGTCACCTACGAGCAGTACTTC.

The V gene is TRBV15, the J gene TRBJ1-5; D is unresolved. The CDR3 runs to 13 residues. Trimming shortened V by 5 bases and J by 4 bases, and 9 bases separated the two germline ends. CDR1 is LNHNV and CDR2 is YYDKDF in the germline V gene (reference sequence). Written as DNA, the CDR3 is TGTGCCACCAGCCTAGGCCTGAATCAGCCCCAGCATTTT. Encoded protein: CATSLGLNQPQHF.

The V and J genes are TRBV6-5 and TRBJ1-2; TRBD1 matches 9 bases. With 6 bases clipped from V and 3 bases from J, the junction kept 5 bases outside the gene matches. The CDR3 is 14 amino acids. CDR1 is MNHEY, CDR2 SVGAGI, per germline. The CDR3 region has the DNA TGTGCCAGCAGGACGACAGGGGGATACTATGGCTACACCTTC. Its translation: CASRTTGGYYGYTF.

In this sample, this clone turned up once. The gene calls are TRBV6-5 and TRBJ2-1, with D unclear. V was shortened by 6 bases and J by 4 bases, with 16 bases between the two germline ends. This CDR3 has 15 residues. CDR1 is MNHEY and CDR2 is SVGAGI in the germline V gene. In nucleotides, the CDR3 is TGTGCCAGCAGCCTCAGGACCGGCAAATACAATGAGCAGTTCTTC. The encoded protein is CASSLRTGKYNEQFF.

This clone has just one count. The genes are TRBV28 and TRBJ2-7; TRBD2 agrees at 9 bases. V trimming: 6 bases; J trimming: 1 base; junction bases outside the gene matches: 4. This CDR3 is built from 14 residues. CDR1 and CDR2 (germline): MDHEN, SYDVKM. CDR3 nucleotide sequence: TGTGCCAGCAGGGCTAGCGGGAATTCCTACGAGCAGTACTTC. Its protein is CASRASGNSYEQYF.

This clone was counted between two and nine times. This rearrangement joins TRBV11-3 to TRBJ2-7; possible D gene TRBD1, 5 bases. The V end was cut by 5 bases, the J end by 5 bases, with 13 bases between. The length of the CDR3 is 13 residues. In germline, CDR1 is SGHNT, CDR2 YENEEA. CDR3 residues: CASSAGFLDEQYF. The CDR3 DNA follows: TGTGCCAGCAGCGCAGGGTTCTTGGACGAGCAGTACTTC.

In nucleotides, the CDR3 is TGTGCCAGCAACCTTTTGGACCTATTGAACACCGGGGAGCTGTTTTTT. Its protein product is CASNLLDLLNTGELFF. The rearrangement joins TRBV21-1 to TRBJ2-2. TRBV21-1 is annotated as a pseudogene. CDR3 length: 16 amino acids.

CDR3 nucleotide sequence: TGTGCCAGCAGTTACTCGACCTGGAGCTCTGGAAACACCATATATTTT. Protein: CASSYSTWSSGNTIYF. This rearrangement joins TRBV6-5 to TRBJ1-3, with D unresolved. Germline V CDR1 and CDR2: MNHEY, SVGAGI. The length of the CDR3 is 16 residues. Trimming stripped 0 bases from V and 0 bases from J, with 9 bases between.

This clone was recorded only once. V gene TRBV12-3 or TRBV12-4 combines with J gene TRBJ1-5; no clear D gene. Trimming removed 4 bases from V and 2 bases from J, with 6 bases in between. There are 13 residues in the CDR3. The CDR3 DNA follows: TGTGCCAGCAGTTGGGGAGGCAATCAGCCCCAGCATTTT. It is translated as CASSWGGNQPQHF.

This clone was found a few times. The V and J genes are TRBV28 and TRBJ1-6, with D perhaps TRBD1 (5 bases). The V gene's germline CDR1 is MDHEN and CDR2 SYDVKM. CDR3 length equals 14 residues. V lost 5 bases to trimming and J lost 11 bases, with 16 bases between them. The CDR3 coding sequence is TGTGCCAGCAGTCCCCCGGGCAGGGTGGCACCCCTCCACTTT. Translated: CASSPPGRVAPLHF.

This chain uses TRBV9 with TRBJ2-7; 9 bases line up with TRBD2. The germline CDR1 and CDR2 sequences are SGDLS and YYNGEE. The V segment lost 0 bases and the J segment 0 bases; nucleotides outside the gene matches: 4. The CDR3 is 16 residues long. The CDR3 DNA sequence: TGTGCCAGCAGCGTAGACCTAGCGGGACCCTCCTACGAGCAGTACTTC. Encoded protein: CASSVDLAGPSYEQYF.

The CDR3 DNA reads TGTGCCAGCAGCTTAACTAGTGGCAATCAGCCCCAGCATTTT. This translates into CASSLTSGNQPQHF. The chain uses TRBV7-3 and TRBJ1-5, with D unclear. Germline-derived CDR1 and CDR2 are SGHTA and FQGTGA. The CDR3 has 14 residues. V lost 0 bases, J lost 2 bases, and 5 bases lay in between.

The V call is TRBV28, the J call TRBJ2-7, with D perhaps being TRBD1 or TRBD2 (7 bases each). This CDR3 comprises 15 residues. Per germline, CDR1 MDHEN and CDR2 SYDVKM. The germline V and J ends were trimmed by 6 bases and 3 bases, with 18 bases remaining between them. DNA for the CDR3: TGTGCCAGCAGCGCCGGGGGGACAGCTAACTACGAGCAGTACTTC. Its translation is CASSAGGTANYEQYF. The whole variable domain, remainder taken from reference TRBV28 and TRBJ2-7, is DVKVTQSSRYLVKRTGEKVFLECVQDMDHENMFWYRQDPGLGLRLIYFSYDVKMKEKGDIPEGYSVSREKKERFSLILESASTNQTSMYLCASSAGGTANYEQYFGPGTRLTVT.

CDR3 in DNA: TGCGCCAAAACAGGGGGTTGGAGCTCTGGGGCCAACGTCCTGACTTTC. It encodes CAKTGGWSSGANVLTF. J is TRBJ2-6 and V is TRBV10-1; 8 bases are shared with TRBD1. V trimming: 10 bases; J trimming: 0 bases; junction bases outside the gene matches: 8. The CDR3 is made up of 16 amino acids. Germline loops: CDR1 WNHNN, CDR2 SYGVQD (reference sequence).

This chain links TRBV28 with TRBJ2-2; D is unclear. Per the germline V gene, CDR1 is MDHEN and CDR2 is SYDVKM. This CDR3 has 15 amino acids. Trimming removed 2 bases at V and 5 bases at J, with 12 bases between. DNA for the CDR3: TGTGCCAGCAGTTTAGGTGGGGTCGGAACCGGGGAGCTGTTTTTT. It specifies CASSLGGVGTGELFF.

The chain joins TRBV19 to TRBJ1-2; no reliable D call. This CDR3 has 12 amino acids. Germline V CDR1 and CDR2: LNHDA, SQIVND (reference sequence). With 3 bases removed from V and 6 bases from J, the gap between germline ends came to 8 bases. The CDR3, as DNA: TGTGCCAGTAGTATCTCTGAGCATGGCTACACCTTC. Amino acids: CASSISEHGYTF.

The CDR3 reads CASSLSHGTGQETQYF. The CDR3 DNA sequence: TGTGCCAGCAGCTTATCGCACGGGACAGGTCAAGAGACCCAGTACTTC. The chain has TRBV7-8 and TRBJ2-5; 8 positions agree with TRBD1. The CDR3 consists of 16 residues. V lost 2 bases and J lost 2; bases outside the gene matches: 7. CDR1 is SGHVS and CDR2 is FQNEAQ in the germline V gene.